Listed here are 15 T cell receptor beta chains from one sample, sequenced in a study of T cell repertoires in ileal Crohn's disease (dated by TCRdb to between 2018 and 2021). The library came from the immunoSEQ multiplex PCR assay. This is the immuneACCESS table as TCRdb keeps it, with only in-frame sequences that have V and J called. A part of the clones is gone; compared with another copy, unresolved V genes explain less than half, and the rest is unexplained. The table for this sample lists about 13,000 clones; over 60% of them were counted only once. 3.5% to 4.5% of the sample is held by the ten biggest clonotypes. The sample was ileal tissue. The receptor set was obtained from an adult with Crohn's disease.

The genes are TRBV4-2 and TRBJ2-7; 8 nucleotides line up with TRBD1. The CDR3 is made up of 17 amino acids. In germline, CDR1 is LGHNA, CDR2 YNFKEQ. Trimming removed 4 bases from V and 6 bases from J; junction bases left unmatched: 17. The CDR3 loop reads CASSPHRTGFGTSEQYF. In DNA, the CDR3 is TGTGCCAGCAGCCCCCACCGGACAGGGTTTGGGACCTCCGAGCAGTACTTC.

The chain couples TRBV7-8 to TRBJ2-7, with 7 positions matching TRBD1. The CDR3 has 15 amino acids. Germline CDR1 SGHVS, CDR2 FQNEAQ. V gave up 2 bases and J gave up 13 bases; unmatched junction bases: 17. The CDR3 loop is CASSLNRDSDMGLYF. CDR3 coding DNA: TGTGCCAGCAGCTTAAACAGGGACAGTGATATGGGATTATACTTC.

This clone showed up just once. The genes are TRBV27 and TRBJ1-6, with a weak D call TRBD1 (6 bases). The V and J ends lost 11 bases and 0 bases respectively, with 17 bases between them. The germline CDR1 and CDR2 sequences are MNHEY and SMNVEV (reference sequence). The CDR3 is 16 amino acids. Written as DNA, the CDR3 is TGTGCCTCCCAGGGGACGTTGCTCTCCTATAATTCACCCCTCCACTTT. Its protein product is CASQGTLLSYNSPLHF.

The V gene is TRBV27, the J gene TRBJ2-5; perhaps TRBD1 as D (7 bases). Between the trimmed V and J ends, which lost 6 bases and 0 bases, there was a span of 17 bases. Germline loops: CDR1 MNHEY, CDR2 SMNVEV (reference sequence). The CDR3 loop spans 16 amino acids. CDR3 sequence reads: CASSPWAGGNQETQYF. The CDR3 DNA reads as TGTGCCAGCAGCCCCTGGGCAGGGGGGAACCAAGAGACCCAGTACTTC.

The chain has TRBV30 and TRBJ2-7; D might be TRBD1 (5 bases). The V end was cut by 8 bases, the J end by 3 bases, with 17 bases between. The CDR3 length is 13 residues. The germline V gene encodes CDR1 GTSNPN and CDR2 SVGIG (reference sequence). CDR3 sequence reads: CANGETTGYEQYF. Here the CDR3 DNA reads TGTGCCAACGGTGAAACAACAGGCTACGAGCAGTACTTC.

The J gene is TRBJ2-7, the V gene TRBV4-1; 7 bases align to TRBD2. This CDR3 region has 15 residues. Germline loops: CDR1 MGHRA, CDR2 YSYEKL. V shed 1 base and J 7 bases; nucleotides not matched to a gene: 10. CDR3 loop: CASSQVSGVRREQYF. In DNA form, the CDR3 reads TGCGCCAGCAGCCAAGTAAGCGGGGTAAGAAGGGAGCAGTACTTC.

This clone was detected a few times. This chain links TRBV11-2 with TRBJ2-3; the match to TRBD1 covers 9 bases. From germline, CDR1 is SGHAT and CDR2 FQNNGV. The length of the CDR3 is 16 residues. Trimming removed 5 bases from V and 0 bases from J; junction bases left unmatched: 6. For the CDR3, the DNA is TGTGCCAGCAGCCCCGGACAGGGGAGAAGCACAGATACGCAGTATTTT. Translated: CASSPGQGRSTDTQYF. The complete variable domain, with remaining parts taken from reference TRBV11-2 and TRBJ2-3, reads EAGVAQSPRYKIIEKRQSVAFWCNPISGHATLYWYQQILGQGPKLLIQFQNNGVVDDSQLPKDRFSAERLKGVDSTLKIQPAKLEDSAVYLCASSPGQGRSTDTQYFGPGTRLTVL.

The V gene is TRBV4-1, the J gene TRBJ2-2, with TRBD1 identical over 9 bases. Trimming removed 2 bases from V and 4 bases from J; junction bases left unmatched: 8. The CDR3 length is 17 residues. The V gene's germline CDR1 is MGHRA and CDR2 YSYEKL. The CDR3 here is CASSQNRQGGSTGELFF. The CDR3 DNA reads as TGCGCCAGCAGCCAAAATAGACAGGGGGGGAGCACCGGGGAGCTGTTTTTT.

Only one count was recorded for this clone. The V call is TRBV19, the J call TRBJ1-5; D remains unclear. Looked up from germline, CDR1 is LNHDA and CDR2 is SQIVND (reference sequence). This CDR3 spans 16 amino acids. The V end lost 5 bases, the J end lost 5 bases, and 19 bases lay between the germline ends. CDR3 in amino acids: CASSPNPSGRDQPQHF. The CDR3 DNA sequence: TGTGCCAGTAGTCCAAACCCCTCGGGGAGGGATCAGCCCCAGCATTTT. Together with reference TRBV19 and TRBJ1-5, the CDR3 gives the full variable domain: DGGITQSPKYLFRKEGQNVTLSCEQNLNHDAMYWYRQDPGQGLRLIYYSQIVNDFQKGDIAEGYSVSREKKESFPLTVTSAQKNPTAFYLCASSPNPSGRDQPQHFGDGTRLSIL.

The rearrangement links TRBV10-1 to TRBJ2-1; the match to TRBD1 covers 9 bases. J lost 9 bases, V lost 7 bases, and 7 bases had no gene match. The length of the CDR3 is 13 residues. Germline V CDR1 and CDR2: WNHNN, SYGVQD (reference sequence). CDR3 in amino acids: CASIPGQGFEQFF. Here the CDR3 DNA reads TGCGCCAGCATCCCGGGACAGGGCTTTGAGCAGTTCTTC.

This clone has a single count. J is TRBJ1-2 and V is TRBV7-2; 7 positions agree with TRBD1. The CDR3 runs to 14 residues. The germline V gene encodes CDR1 SGHTA and CDR2 FQGNSA. V trimming: 3 bases; J trimming: 2 bases; junction bases outside the gene matches: 3. CDR3 region: CASSLSQGNYGYTF. The CDR3 DNA is TGTGCCAGCAGCTTGTCACAGGGGAACTATGGCTACACCTTC.

The chain uses TRBV30 and TRBJ2-3; 11 bases fit TRBD2. The CDR3 is 15 residues long. Germline CDR1 and CDR2: GTSNPN and SVGIG (reference sequence). The J segment lost 0 bases and the V segment lost 3 bases, leaving 2 bases of the junction unmatched. The CDR3 spells CAWRIAGGSTDTQYF. CDR3 coding DNA: TGTGCCTGGAGGATAGCGGGGGGGAGCACAGATACGCAGTATTTT.

In DNA form, the CDR3 reads TGTGCCAGCAGTAACGGACTAGCGGGGGAGCTCGGGGGGGAGCTGTTTTTT. The encoded protein is CASSNGLAGELGGELFF. This chain links TRBV28 with TRBJ2-2; 13 nucleotides line up with TRBD2. The CDR3 spans 17 residues. CDR1 is MDHEN, CDR2 SYDVKM, per germline. J lost 8 bases, V lost 5 bases, and 11 bases had no gene match.

V usage is TRBV5-1 and J usage is TRBJ2-7; tentatively, D is TRBD1 (5 bases). CDR3 length: 14 residues. V dropped 0 bases and J dropped 6 bases, with 13 bases sitting between them. Germline-derived CDR1 and CDR2 are SGHRS and YFSETQ. The CDR3 sequence is CASSLETVQSEQYF. CDR3 nucleotide sequence: TGCGCCAGCAGCTTGGAGACAGTTCAATCCGAGCAGTACTTC. The full variable domain, with the rest looked up from reference TRBV5-1 and TRBJ2-7, is KAGVTQTPRYLIKTRGQQVTLSCSPISGHRSVSWYQQTPGQGLQFLFEYFSETQRNKGNFPGRFSGRQFSNSRSEMNVSTLELGDSALYLCASSLETVQSEQYFGPGTRLTVT.

The chain uses TRBV28 and TRBJ1-4, with TRBD1 as a possible D gene (6 bases). The CDR3 contains 15 residues. Germline CDR1 and CDR2: MDHEN and SYDVKM. Trimming stripped 3 bases from V and 4 bases from J, with 12 bases between. The CDR3 here is CASSFQGGGNEKLFF. The CDR3 DNA reads as TGTGCCAGCAGTTTCCAGGGAGGGGGTAATGAAAAACTGTTTTTT.